This T cell receptor (beta chain) came from a study of T cells after yellow fever vaccination. Study as a whole: Fractions containing few cells were prepared with SMART-Seq v4 Ultra Low Input.

Unmatched junction bases numbered 4, after V lost 3 bases and J lost 0 bases. Germline lookup yields CDR1 DFQATT and CDR2 SNEGSKA (reference sequence). This CDR3 comprises 14 residues. The table lists this clonotype with a few counts. The antigen is unknown. Whole-study findings and limits: Post-booster repertoires contained most primary-vaccination clones again (almost 97% CD4, 85% to 90% CD8).

5'RACE template switching produced TCR cDNA carrying a universal primer site and UMIs. Each CDR3 protein is one row after TCRdb ran MiXCR on the 5' RACE reads. The sample shows some 350,000 distinct CDR3 sequences, more than 5.5% of them seen only once. The receptor comes from a man under 40 who received the YFV17D yellow fever vaccine. The V and J genes are TRBV20-1 and TRBJ1-2; TRBD1 aligns across 7 bases. The sequenced sample was PBMCs, obtained 5 days after the yellow fever booster vaccination. The CDR3 here is CSARLDRANYGYTF. DNA for the CDR3: TGCAGTGCTAGGTTAGACAGGGCTAACTATGGCTACACCTTC.